A selection of T cell receptor beta chains follows, all from one sample in a study of response to subunit inactivated influenza vaccine. TCRdb used MiXCR to reprocess the RT-PCR reads, holding one entry per CDR3 protein. The sample contains about 520,000 distinct CDR3 sequences, roughly 7.9% of which appear only once. The sample in question was PBMCs from blood, obtained about 24 months after vaccination. These receptors came from a man between 50 and 75 years old who received an inactivated influenza vaccine. CDR3s include the opening cysteine and the closing phenylalanine or tryptophan. D genes are given only for firm matches. Not every row has a clone size; where given, it reads once, few, many or a size class.

v_call: TRBV20-1
j_call: TRBJ2-5
d_call: TRBD2
clone_size: many
cdr3_aa: CSALRTSGGETQYF
cdr3_nt: TGCAGTGCCCTACGGACTAGCGGGGGAGAGACCCAGTACTTC

v_call: TRBV11-2
j_call: TRBJ2-5
d_call: -
clone_size: -
cdr3_aa: CASSSRVQETQYF
cdr3_nt: TGTGCCAGCAGTTCGAGGGTCCAAGAGACCCAGTACTTC

v_call: TRBV28
j_call: TRBJ1-5
d_call: -
clone_size: -
cdr3_aa: CASSRAGGGGQPQHF
cdr3_nt: TGTGCCAGCAGTCGAGCTGGGGGGGGAGGACAGCCCCAGCATTTT

v_call: TRBV10-3
j_call: TRBJ2-3
d_call: -
clone_size: -
cdr3_aa: CAIKSTDTQYF
cdr3_nt: TGTGCCATCAAGAGCACAGATACGCAGTATTTT

v_call: TRBV12-3/TRBV12-4
j_call: TRBJ2-3
d_call: -
clone_size: -
cdr3_aa: CASSTRDTDTQYF
cdr3_nt: TGTGCCAGCAGCACTAGAGACACAGATACGCAGTATTTT

v_call: TRBV5-6
j_call: TRBJ1-4
d_call: -
clone_size: many
cdr3_aa: CASSWREVGGEKLFF
cdr3_nt: TGTGCCAGCAGCTGGCGGGAGGTCGGCGGTGAAAAACTGTTTTTT

v_call: TRBV10-3
j_call: TRBJ2-7
d_call: TRBD1
clone_size: few
cdr3_aa: CATSPHTGGYSDEQYF
cdr3_nt: TGTGCCACCAGCCCGCATACAGGGGGCTATTCGGACGAGCAGTACTTC

v_call: TRBV20-1
j_call: TRBJ2-7
d_call: TRBD2
clone_size: few
cdr3_aa: CSATPRGTEQYF
cdr3_nt: TGCAGTGCGACGCCGCGGGGGACGGAGCAGTACTTC

v_call: TRBV7-9
j_call: TRBJ2-1
d_call: -
clone_size: many
cdr3_aa: CASSRGTFYNEQFF
cdr3_nt: TGTGCCAGCAGCAGAGGGACATTTTACAATGAGCAGTTCTTC

v_call: TRBV28
j_call: TRBJ2-5
d_call: TRBD2
clone_size: -
cdr3_aa: CASSNGLARGRETQYF
cdr3_nt: TGTGCCAGCAGTAATGGACTAGCGAGGGGTAGAGAGACCCAGTACTTC

v_call: TRBV20-1
j_call: TRBJ2-6
d_call: -
clone_size: -
cdr3_aa: CSAGDIGGANVLTF
cdr3_nt: TGCAGTGCTGGGGACATAGGTGGGGCCAACGTCCTGACTTTC

v_call: TRBV3-1
j_call: TRBJ2-7
d_call: TRBD1
clone_size: many
cdr3_aa: CASSHNTGQGGYEQYF
cdr3_nt: TGTGCCAGCAGCCACAACACGGGACAGGGCGGCTACGAGCAGTACTTC

v_call: TRBV28
j_call: TRBJ1-2
d_call: -
clone_size: few
cdr3_aa: CASKEQAGAQYGYTF
cdr3_nt: TGTGCCAGCAAGGAACAGGCGGGGGCCCAATATGGCTACACCTTC

v_call: TRBV6-5
j_call: TRBJ2-7
d_call: TRBD1
clone_size: -
cdr3_aa: CASSFRDRGYEQYF
cdr3_nt: TGTGCCAGCAGTTTCCGGGACAGGGGGTACGAGCAGTACTTC

v_call: TRBV9
j_call: TRBJ2-5
d_call: -
clone_size: many
cdr3_aa: CASSPTGRKETQYF
cdr3_nt: TGTGCCAGCAGCCCTACAGGGAGGAAAGAGACCCAGTACTTC

v_call: TRBV12-3/TRBV12-4
j_call: TRBJ2-2
d_call: -
clone_size: few
cdr3_aa: CASRVKSGGELFF
cdr3_nt: TGTGCCAGCAGGGTTAAAAGCGGCGGGGAGCTGTTTTTT

v_call: TRBV11-3
j_call: TRBJ2-1
d_call: TRBD2
clone_size: -
cdr3_aa: CASSSTYRGGYNEQFF
cdr3_nt: TGTGCCAGCAGCTCCACATATCGGGGGGGCTACAATGAGCAGTTCTTC

v_call: TRBV20-1
j_call: TRBJ1-2
d_call: -
clone_size: few
cdr3_aa: CSARSRAGAEGVYGYTF
cdr3_nt: TGCAGTGCTAGAAGTAGGGCAGGGGCAGAAGGAGTGTATGGCTACACCTTC

v_call: TRBV20-1
j_call: TRBJ2-7
d_call: -
clone_size: few
cdr3_aa: CSAGATGPAGYEQYF
cdr3_nt: TGCAGTGCAGGAGCCACAGGGCCGGCTGGATACGAGCAGTACTTC

v_call: TRBV7-9
j_call: TRBJ1-1
d_call: -
clone_size: -
cdr3_aa: CASSLKSGHTEAFF
cdr3_nt: TGTGCCAGCAGCTTAAAGTCGGGACACACTGAAGCTTTCTTT

v_call: TRBV12-3/TRBV12-4
j_call: TRBJ2-7
d_call: TRBD2
clone_size: -
cdr3_aa: CASSLRTGGDEQYF
cdr3_nt: TGTGCCAGCAGTTTAAGGACTGGGGGGGACGAGCAGTACTTC

v_call: TRBV20-1
j_call: TRBJ2-1
d_call: -
clone_size: many
cdr3_aa: CSARTEPSYNEQFF
cdr3_nt: TGCAGTGCTAGGACAGAGCCATCCTACAATGAGCAGTTCTTC

v_call: TRBV20-1
j_call: TRBJ1-5
d_call: TRBD1
clone_size: -
cdr3_aa: CSARDRTGSASNQPQHF
cdr3_nt: TGCAGTGCTAGGGACAGGACAGGGTCTGCTAGCAATCAGCCCCAGCATTTT

v_call: TRBV20-1
j_call: TRBJ1-5
d_call: -
clone_size: many
cdr3_aa: CSALNGGGNQPQHF
cdr3_nt: TGCAGTGCTTTAAACGGGGGAGGCAATCAGCCCCAGCATTTT

v_call: TRBV6-1
j_call: TRBJ1-4
d_call: TRBD1
clone_size: once
cdr3_aa: CASSEGQGALPTNEKLFF
cdr3_nt: TGTGCCAGCAGTGAGGGACAGGGGGCCCTTCCAACTAATGAAAAACTGTTTTTT

v_call: TRBV12-3/TRBV12-4
j_call: TRBJ2-3
d_call: -
clone_size: many
cdr3_aa: CASSIWARSTDTQYF
cdr3_nt: TGTGCCAGCAGTATCTGGGCGAGAAGCACAGATACGCAGTATTTT

v_call: TRBV5-1
j_call: TRBJ2-1
d_call: TRBD2
clone_size: -
cdr3_aa: CASSPGTSGRAMFF
cdr3_nt: TGCGCCAGCAGCCCCGGGACTAGCGGGAGGGCCATGTTCTTC

v_call: TRBV6-2/TRBV6-3
j_call: TRBJ2-6
d_call: -
clone_size: -
cdr3_aa: CASSYQAPGANVLTF
cdr3_nt: TGTGCCAGCAGTTACCAGGCCCCTGGGGCCAACGTCCTGACTTTC

v_call: TRBV5-1
j_call: TRBJ2-7
d_call: TRBD2
clone_size: -
cdr3_aa: CASSSGLADVSYEQYF
cdr3_nt: TGCGCCAGCAGCTCCGGACTAGCGGACGTTTCCTACGAGCAGTACTTC

v_call: TRBV5-5
j_call: TRBJ2-2
d_call: -
clone_size: -
cdr3_aa: CASSLEGANTGELFF
cdr3_nt: TGTGCCAGCAGCTTGGAGGGAGCTAACACCGGGGAGCTGTTTTTT

v_call: TRBV12-3/TRBV12-4
j_call: TRBJ1-5
d_call: -
clone_size: many
cdr3_aa: CASSFGAGDQPQHF
cdr3_nt: TGTGCCAGCAGTTTTGGTGCAGGGGATCAGCCCCAGCATTTT

v_call: TRBV20-1
j_call: TRBJ1-5
d_call: TRBD1
clone_size: many
cdr3_aa: CSARDRTGRQLSNQPQHF
cdr3_nt: TGCAGTGCTAGAGACCGGACAGGAAGACAACTTAGCAATCAGCCCCAGCATTTT

v_call: TRBV6-1
j_call: TRBJ1-2
d_call: TRBD1
clone_size: -
cdr3_aa: CASRTFSTGNYGYTF
cdr3_nt: TGTGCCAGCAGGACATTTTCGACAGGGAACTATGGCTACACCTTC

v_call: TRBV4-2
j_call: TRBJ1-4
d_call: -
clone_size: -
cdr3_aa: CASSQERTLEKLFF
cdr3_nt: TGTGCCAGCAGCCAAGAAAGGACCTTGGAAAAACTGTTTTTT

v_call: TRBV12-3/TRBV12-4
j_call: TRBJ1-2
d_call: -
clone_size: many
cdr3_aa: CASSKTVFYGYTF
cdr3_nt: TGTGCCAGCAGTAAGACAGTATTTTATGGCTACACCTTC

v_call: TRBV6-1
j_call: TRBJ2-2
d_call: -
clone_size: many
cdr3_aa: CASSEQGLSGELFF
cdr3_nt: TGTGCCAGCAGTGAACAGGGATTATCCGGGGAGCTGTTTTTT

v_call: TRBV20-1
j_call: TRBJ1-1
d_call: -
clone_size: many
cdr3_aa: CSARDPARNTEAFF
cdr3_nt: TGCAGTGCTAGAGATCCCGCCCGGAACACTGAAGCTTTCTTT

v_call: TRBV19
j_call: TRBJ1-5
d_call: -
clone_size: -
cdr3_aa: CASSISTGYQPEHF
cdr3_nt: TGTGCCAGTAGTATCTCTACAGGATATCAGCCCGAGCATTTT

v_call: TRBV5-1
j_call: TRBJ2-2
d_call: TRBD2
clone_size: few
cdr3_aa: CASSIGLAGVSTGELFF
cdr3_nt: TGCGCCAGCAGCATAGGACTAGCGGGAGTGAGCACCGGGGAGCTGTTTTTT

v_call: TRBV20-1
j_call: TRBJ2-7
d_call: TRBD2
clone_size: many
cdr3_aa: CSATRAGLGGVGYF
cdr3_nt: TGCAGTGCCACCAGGGCGGGACTAGGCGGGGTTGGGTACTTC

v_call: TRBV6-1
j_call: TRBJ2-1
d_call: -
clone_size: few
cdr3_aa: CASIQQGPGLPGSYNEQFF
cdr3_nt: TGTGCCAGCATTCAACAGGGCCCGGGACTCCCTGGCTCCTACAATGAGCAGTTCTTC

v_call: TRBV28
j_call: TRBJ2-6
d_call: -
clone_size: few
cdr3_aa: CASSRVANVLTF
cdr3_nt: TGTGCCAGCAGCAGGGTCGCCAACGTCCTGACTTTC

v_call: TRBV29-1
j_call: TRBJ1-1
d_call: -
clone_size: -
cdr3_aa: CSLQGAENTEAFF
cdr3_nt: TGCAGCCTCCAAGGGGCGGAGAACACTGAAGCTTTCTTT

v_call: TRBV20-1
j_call: TRBJ2-3
d_call: -
clone_size: few
cdr3_aa: CSANVPADTQYF
cdr3_nt: TGCAGTGCTAACGTCCCGGCAGATACGCAGTATTTT

v_call: TRBV6-2/TRBV6-3
j_call: TRBJ2-2
d_call: -
clone_size: few
cdr3_aa: CASRFLIGELFF
cdr3_nt: TGTGCCAGCAGATTTCTTATCGGGGAGCTGTTTTTT

v_call: TRBV28
j_call: TRBJ2-2
d_call: TRBD2
clone_size: many
cdr3_aa: CASRKVLAGVGELFF
cdr3_nt: TGTGCCAGCAGAAAAGTACTAGCGGGGGTCGGGGAGCTGTTTTTT

v_call: TRBV4-3
j_call: TRBJ2-1
d_call: -
clone_size: few
cdr3_aa: CASSQDTQGGQFF
cdr3_nt: TGCGCCAGCAGCCAAGATACACAGGGAGGACAGTTCTTC

v_call: TRBV24-1
j_call: TRBJ2-3
d_call: -
clone_size: -
cdr3_aa: CATSARQTNTDTQYF
cdr3_nt: TGTGCCACCAGTGCGAGACAGACTAACACAGATACGCAGTATTTT

v_call: TRBV5-4
j_call: TRBJ1-1
d_call: -
clone_size: few
cdr3_aa: CASSLAQGKNTEAFF
cdr3_nt: TGTGCCAGCAGCTTGGCGCAGGGGAAAAACACTGAAGCTTTCTTT

v_call: TRBV4-3
j_call: TRBJ2-3
d_call: -
clone_size: -
cdr3_aa: CASSQGLRTVQPDTQYF
cdr3_nt: TGCGCCAGCAGCCAAGGTCTCCGGACAGTCCAACCAGATACGCAGTATTTT

v_call: TRBV5-1
j_call: TRBJ2-3
d_call: -
clone_size: many
cdr3_aa: CASSFSGQRLGADTQYF
cdr3_nt: TGCGCCAGCAGCTTCTCAGGACAGCGCCTGGGCGCAGATACGCAGTATTTT